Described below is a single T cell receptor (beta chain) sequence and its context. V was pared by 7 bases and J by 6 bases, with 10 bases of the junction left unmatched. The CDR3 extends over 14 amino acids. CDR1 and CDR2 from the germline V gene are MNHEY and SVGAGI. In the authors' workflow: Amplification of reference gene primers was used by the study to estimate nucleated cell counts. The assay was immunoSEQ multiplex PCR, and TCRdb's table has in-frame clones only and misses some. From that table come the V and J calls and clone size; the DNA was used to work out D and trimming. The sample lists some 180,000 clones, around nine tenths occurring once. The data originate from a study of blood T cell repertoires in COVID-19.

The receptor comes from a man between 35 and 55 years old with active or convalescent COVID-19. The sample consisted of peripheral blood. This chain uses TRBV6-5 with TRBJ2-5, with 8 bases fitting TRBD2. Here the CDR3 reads CASTTSGGGQTQYF. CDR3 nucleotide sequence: TGTGCCAGCACCACGAGCGGGGGAGGTCAGACCCAGTACTTC.